These 2 T cell receptor beta chains originate from one sample sequenced in a study of blood T cell repertoires in COVID-19. Clones were sequenced by immunoSEQ multiplex PCR, and TCRdb holds only the in-frame ones, with some missing. The sample gives 100,000 to 150,000 clones, about four fifths of which show up once; 17% is in the top ten. The source material was peripheral blood. Source of these receptors: a man aged 25-45 years with COVID-19, enrolled during active disease.

This clone came up a few times. The chain joins TRBV29-1 to TRBJ1-2; 7 bases are a match to TRBD1. CDR1 SQVTM and CDR2 ANQGSEA come from the germline V gene. The trim removed 4 bases at V and 0 bases at J, leaving 2 bases unmatched. There are 13 residues in the CDR3. The CDR3 is CSVGTGANYGYTF. The CDR3 DNA follows: TGCAGCGTTGGGACAGGAGCTAACTATGGCTACACCTTC.

This clone was seen only a few times. J is TRBJ1-5 and V is TRBV30, with TRBD1 matching 11 bases. The CDR3 runs 15 residues. Germline CDR1 reads GTSNPN; CDR2 reads SVGIG (reference sequence). V lost 0 bases, J lost 6 bases, and 4 bases stayed unmatched. The CDR3 protein is CAWSVGQGAIQPQHF. In DNA, the CDR3 is TGTGCCTGGAGTGTAGGACAGGGGGCCATTCAGCCCCAGCATTTT.